This TCR beta chain appears in the sequencing data of a study of blood T cell repertoires in COVID-19. About the research overall: Spain, Italy and the United States supplied samples that represented acute and convalescent COVID-19.

Clinical history reported by participants formed the basis on which cohorts were assigned. Germline lookup yields CDR1 LNHNV and CDR2 YYDKDF (reference sequence). J was trimmed by 2 bases and V by 1 base; bases with no gene match: 5. The CDR3 runs 16 residues. Per the original methods: Amplification from reference gene primers served as the basis for estimated nucleated cell counts. Only in-frame clones appear in the TCRdb table, and some are missing; sequencing was by immunoSEQ multiplex PCR. V, J and clone size are taken as reported in that table, and D and trimming were inferred from the DNA itself. This sample has roughly 310,000 clones, with 89% found just once.

The sample taken for sequencing was PBMCs or T cells enriched from blood (not recorded which). The source is a woman in her forties who had recovered from COVID-19. The chain links TRBV15 to TRBJ2-5; 9 nucleotides agree with TRBD1. Here the CDR3 reads CATSRVGTGLQETQYF. CDR3 nucleotide sequence: TGTGCCACCAGCAGAGTGGGGACAGGGTTACAAGAGACCCAGTACTTC.